The 32 T cell receptor beta chains given below trace back to one sample, sequenced in a study of beta chain features in type 1 diabetes. The investigators reverse transcribed all of the isolated RNA, so they sequenced expressed TCRB transcripts. This table comes from immunoSEQ multiplex PCR, and its TCRdb copy is limited to in-frame clones, with some not included. The sample holds over 500,000 clones; 15% to 17% are singletons and the top ten take approximately 0.093%. Sequenced material: naive CD4+ T cells from blood. All receptors come from a man between 18 and 35 years old in good health.

The CDR3 nucleotides read TGCAGCGTTTTTTCCACTGAAGCTTTCTTT. It specifies CSVFSTEAFF. The V call is TRBV29-1, the J call TRBJ1-1; D remains unclear. This CDR3 is 10 amino acids long. Germline CDR1 and CDR2: SQVTM and ANQGSEA. The ends were cut back, 5 bases at V and 4 bases at J, with 5 bases in the middle.

The chain combines TRBV15 with TRBJ2-5, with a weak D call TRBD2 (6 bases). Between the trimmed V and J ends, which lost 0 bases and 4 bases, there was a span of 12 bases. Germline CDR1 LNHNV, CDR2 YYDKDF (reference sequence). The CDR3 is 15 residues long. The CDR3 coding sequence is TGTGCCACCAGCAGAGATCGGTCTAGCGTAGAGACCCAGTACTTC. It codes for CATSRDRSSVETQYF. Together with reference TRBV15 and TRBJ2-5, the CDR3 gives the full variable domain: DAMVIQNPRYQVTQFGKPVTLSCSQTLNHNVMYWYQQKSSQAPKLLFHYYDKDFNNEADTPDNFQSRRPNTSFCFLDIRSPGLGDTAMYLCATSRDRSSVETQYFGPGTRLLVL.

CDR3 sequence reads: CASRPTGDSNQPQHF. The CDR3 bases are TGTGCCAGCAGACCTACAGGGGATAGCAATCAGCCCCAGCATTTT. V is TRBV6-5 and J is TRBJ1-5, with 7 nucleotides matching TRBD1. This CDR3 is built from 15 residues. Per germline, CDR1 MNHEY and CDR2 SVGAGI. After removal of 6 bases from V and 0 bases from J, the junction contained 5 bases not matched to a gene.

The rearrangement uses TRBV28 and TRBJ1-5, with no clear D. Germline V gene sequence: CDR1 MDHEN, CDR2 SYDVKM. This CDR3 comprises 12 residues. Trimming took 7 bases from V and 0 from J, leaving 4 bases between them. Written as DNA, the CDR3 is TGTGCCAGCACTTATAGCAATCAGCCCCAGCATTTT. This gives the protein CASTYSNQPQHF.

The V and J genes are TRBV29-1 and TRBJ1-2, with a possible D match to TRBD1 (6 bases). CDR3 length: 15 amino acids. CDR1 and CDR2 (germline): SQVTM, ANQGSEA. V was trimmed by 7 bases and J by 0 bases, leaving 18 bases between them. The CDR3 loop is CSADSTGTANYGYTF. CDR3 nucleotides: TGCAGCGCAGACTCAACAGGGACCGCTAACTATGGCTACACCTTC.

In its sample, this clone was seen a few times. This chain uses TRBV5-4 with TRBJ2-3; D perhaps matches TRBD2 (5 bases). Trimming removed 8 bases at V and 1 base at J, with 8 bases between. Germline V gene data show CDR1 as SGHNT and CDR2 as YYREEE (reference sequence). This CDR3 spans 12 amino acids. The CDR3 sequence: CASGRGTDTQYF. In DNA form, the CDR3 reads TGTGCCAGTGGGAGAGGCACAGATACGCAGTATTTT.

V is TRBV15 and J is TRBJ1-1, with D possibly matching TRBD1 (6 bases). Germline V gene sequence: CDR1 LNHNV, CDR2 YYDKDF (reference sequence). Trimming cost V 1 base and J 1 base, with 13 bases left between them. This CDR3 is 16 amino acids long. CDR3 bases: TGTGCCACCAGCAGAGGAATAGTGGGGGCGAACACTGAAGCTTTCTTT. It yields the protein CATSRGIVGANTEAFF.

V usage is TRBV4-1 and J usage is TRBJ2-7, with TRBD1 matching 8 bases. Germline V gene sequence: CDR1 MGHRA, CDR2 YSYEKL. J gave up 2 bases and V 1 base, and 4 bases lay outside the gene matches. This CDR3 is built from 15 residues. The CDR3 DNA follows: TGCGCCAGCAGCCAAGGGGGGGACAGGACCTACGAGCAGTACTTC. It yields the protein CASSQGGDRTYEQYF.

This clone was recorded a few times. The chain links TRBV18 to TRBJ2-7, with a possible D match to TRBD1 (5 bases). Trimming shortened V by 1 base and J by 3 bases, and 16 bases separated the two germline ends. The CDR3 runs 16 residues. The germline gives CDR1 KGHSH, CDR2 LQKENI. The CDR3 is CASSPQQGNSFYEQYF. CDR3 in DNA: TGTGCCAGCTCACCACAGCAGGGTAATTCGTTCTACGAGCAGTACTTC.

In this sample, this clone turned up a few times. The chain couples TRBV5-1 to TRBJ2-7; D unresolved. V gave up 1 base and J gave up 2 bases, with 19 bases separating them. This CDR3 has 17 residues. CDR1 is SGHRS and CDR2 is YFSETQ in the germline V gene. The CDR3 here is CASSLRGTRPNPYEQYF. CDR3 sequence (DNA): TGCGCCAGCAGCTTGAGAGGCACAAGGCCGAATCCCTACGAGCAGTACTTC.

This clone has just a few counts. The chain links TRBV4-2 to TRBJ2-2; 7 bases are a match to TRBD1. From germline, CDR1 is LGHNA and CDR2 YNFKEQ. Trimming removed 3 bases from V and 15 bases from J; junction bases left unmatched: 10. The CDR3 consists of 13 residues. CDR3 DNA sequence: TGTGCCAGCAGCCAGGCCGGGACAGTGTGGTTGTTTTTT. It yields the protein CASSQAGTVWLFF.

This clone came up a few times. This rearrangement joins TRBV28 to TRBJ2-2, with 7 bases matching TRBD2. The CDR3 totals 14 residues. Germline CDR1 and CDR2: MDHEN and SYDVKM. V gave up 3 bases and J gave up 4 bases; unmatched junction bases: 2. In nucleotides, the CDR3 is TGTGCCAGCAGTTTCGGGAGGTTCACCGGGGAGCTGTTTTTT. The encoded protein is CASSFGRFTGELFF. Complete variable domain (other parts from reference TRBV28 and TRBJ2-2): DVKVTQSSRYLVKRTGEKVFLECVQDMDHENMFWYRQDPGLGLRLIYFSYDVKMKEKGDIPEGYSVSREKKERFSLILESASTNQTSMYLCASSFGRFTGELFFGEGSRLTVL.

This clone has a handful of counts. The chain couples TRBV28 to TRBJ2-1, with TRBD2 matching over 10 bases. CDR3 length equals 16 residues. CDR1 and CDR2 (germline): MDHEN, SYDVKM. V shed 6 bases, J shed 4 bases, and the junction held 9 bases outside the gene matches. The CDR3 loop reads CASRGAGTSEYNEQFF. CDR3 nucleotides: TGTGCCAGCAGGGGGGCCGGGACTAGCGAGTACAATGAGCAGTTCTTC.

The chain links TRBV4-2 to TRBJ1-4; a weak D match, TRBD1 (6 bases). The CDR3 covers 16 residues. The germline V and J ends were trimmed by 0 bases and 7 bases, with 15 bases remaining between them. Germline lookup yields CDR1 LGHNA and CDR2 YNFKEQ. CDR3 in DNA: TGTGCCAGCAGCCAAGATTTCAGCGGGGGCGGTGAAAAACTGTTTTTT. Translating it yields CASSQDFSGGGEKLFF.

The chain couples TRBV7-9 to TRBJ2-5, with 8 nucleotides matching TRBD1. CDR1 is SEHNR, CDR2 FQNEAQ, per germline (reference sequence). The V gene end was trimmed by 1 base and the J gene end by 3 bases; junction bases not matched to a gene: 4. The CDR3 loop spans 15 amino acids. CDR3 sequence: CASSLGDRGKETQYF. The CDR3 region has the DNA TGTGCCAGCAGCTTAGGAGACAGGGGAAAAGAGACCCAGTACTTC.

This clone was counted a few times. The rearrangement uses TRBV7-9 and TRBJ1-3; no clear D. Germline V gives CDR1 SEHNR, CDR2 FQNEAQ (reference sequence). Trimming stripped 6 bases from V and 0 bases from J, with 12 bases between. This CDR3 region has 15 residues. CDR3 residues: CASRPDTSSGNTIYF. CDR3 DNA sequence: TGTGCCAGCAGGCCCGACACGAGCTCTGGAAACACCATATATTTT.

The chain joins TRBV7-9 to TRBJ1-3; TRBD1 is a possible D gene (5 bases). The CDR3 consists of 14 residues. Germline CDR1 reads SEHNR; CDR2 reads FQNEAQ (reference sequence). Trimming cost V 5 bases and J 4 bases, with 12 bases left between them. This chain's CDR3 is CASSALRGGNTIYF. The CDR3 DNA sequence: TGTGCCAGCAGCGCTCTGCGGGGGGGAAACACCATATATTTT.

DNA of the CDR3: TGTGCCAGCTCACCGAGGGGGTTTCCGGACGAGCAGTACTTC. It yields the protein CASSPRGFPDEQYF. The J gene is TRBJ2-7, the V gene TRBV18; D might be TRBD1 (6 bases). The CDR3 is 14 residues long. The germline CDR1 and CDR2 sequences are KGHSH and LQKENI. The V end was cut by 3 bases, the J end by 5 bases, with 14 bases between.

The chain is built from TRBV6-1 and TRBJ1-2, with a tentative D call TRBD1 (5 bases). V lost 8 bases to trimming and J lost 7 bases, with 14 bases between them. Germline CDR1 reads MNHNS; CDR2 reads SASEGT. The CDR3 totals 12 residues. CDR3 in DNA: TGTGCCAGCGGGAACCTGGGGCTTGGCTACACCTTC. Its protein is CASGNLGLGYTF.

This clone was seen only a few times. The chain links TRBV5-6 to TRBJ2-7; maybe TRBD2 (5 bases). CDR1 is SGHDT, CDR2 YYEEEE, per germline. The CDR3 totals 12 residues. The V end was cut by 3 bases, the J end by 2 bases, with 6 bases between. CDR3 sequence (DNA): TGTGCCAGCAGCTGGAGGACCTACGAGCAGTACTTC. Its translation is CASSWRTYEQYF.

There are a few counts of this clone. One end of the junction fails to match germline, which may point to a read error. The V gene is TRBV7-7, the J gene TRBJ2-1; 7 bases line up with TRBD1. From germline, CDR1 is SSHAT and CDR2 FNYEAQ (reference sequence). The CDR3 totals 13 residues. CDR3 loop: CASSQDRYNEQFF. CDR3 DNA sequence: TGTGCTAGCAGCCAGGACAGGTACAATGAGCAGTTCTTC.

This clone was counted once. The rearrangement uses TRBV7-3 and TRBJ2-5; weak D call: TRBD2 (6 bases). Germline-derived CDR1 and CDR2 are SGHTA and FQGTGA. Trimming took 1 base from V and 5 from J, leaving 11 bases between them. The CDR3 runs to 14 residues. This CDR3 is CASSLSGAGETQYF. The CDR3 DNA reads as TGTGCCAGCAGCTTAAGCGGGGCAGGGGAGACCCAGTACTTC.

The chain couples TRBV2 to TRBJ1-2; no clear D gene. The CDR3 length is 14 residues. Germline V gene lookup returns CDR1 SNHLY and CDR2 FYNNEI. The ends were cut back, 4 bases at V and 0 bases at J, with 9 bases in the middle. This CDR3 reads CASSVVSSNYGYTF. The CDR3, as DNA: TGTGCCAGCAGTGTGGTCAGTTCTAACTATGGCTACACCTTC.

The genes are TRBV18 and TRBJ1-4, with TRBD1 matching 9 bases. The V and J ends lost 3 bases and 7 bases, in that order; junction bases with no gene match: 3. In germline, CDR1 is KGHSH, CDR2 LQKENI. The CDR3 is made up of 14 amino acids. CDR3 sequence (DNA): TGTGCCAGCTCACCGGACAGGGGAGCTGAAAAACTGTTTTTT. Encoded protein: CASSPDRGAEKLFF.

This rearrangement joins TRBV7-6 to TRBJ2-1; D tentatively fits TRBD1 or TRBD2 (5 bases each). CDR1 is SGHVS, CDR2 FNYEAQ, per germline. This CDR3 contains 15 residues. Trimming removed 1 base from V and 3 bases from J, with 10 bases in between. The CDR3 DNA reads TGTGCCAGCAGCTTAGTTCCAGGGAGCTACAATGAGCAGTTCTTC. Its translation is CASSLVPGSYNEQFF.

This clone was detected a few times. The CDR3 spells CAWTGYYYGYTF. DNA of the CDR3: TGTGCCTGGACGGGGTATTACTATGGCTACACCTTC. The chain joins TRBV30 to TRBJ1-2; no definite D call. Per the germline V gene, CDR1 is GTSNPN and CDR2 is SVGIG (reference sequence). The CDR3 loop spans 12 amino acids. Deletions cut 4 bases from V and 3 bases from J, with 9 bases between. The full variable domain, completed using reference TRBV30 and TRBJ1-2, is SQTIHQWPATLVQPVGSPLSLECTVEGTSNPNLYWYRQAAGRGLQLLFYSVGIGQISSEVPQNLSASRPQDRQFILSSKKLLLSDSGFYLCAWTGYYYGYTFGSGTRLTVV.

This clone has only a few counts. The chain combines TRBV7-3 with TRBJ2-7; 10 nucleotides agree with TRBD2. Germline assignment: CDR1 SGHTA and CDR2 FQGTGA. This CDR3 has 14 amino acids. V lost 3 bases to trimming and J lost 3 bases; unmatched junction nucleotides: 2. Here the CDR3 reads CASSFTSGNYEQYF. The CDR3 nucleotides are TGTGCCAGCAGCTTTACTAGCGGGAACTACGAGCAGTACTTC.

The chain employs TRBV18 and TRBJ2-5; a possible D gene is TRBD2 (5 bases). Trimming shortened V by 5 bases and J by 2 bases, and 18 bases separated the two germline ends. The CDR3 loop spans 16 amino acids. Germline loops: CDR1 KGHSH, CDR2 LQKENI. As DNA, the CDR3 is TGTGCCAGCTCATTGAGGCTCACTAGAATTCAAGAGACCCAGTACTTC. Protein sequence: CASSLRLTRIQETQYF.

The rearrangement uses TRBV19 and TRBJ1-5, with D unresolved. CDR1 and CDR2 from the germline V gene are LNHDA and SQIVND (reference sequence). This CDR3 spans 13 amino acids. The germline V and J ends were trimmed by 5 bases and 2 bases, with 7 bases remaining between them. This CDR3 is CASSRQGNQPQHF. CDR3 nucleotides: TGTGCCAGTAGTCGGCAGGGCAATCAGCCCCAGCATTTT.

V usage is TRBV11-2 and J usage is TRBJ2-1; a weak D match, TRBD2 (6 bases). Germline V CDR1 and CDR2: SGHAT, FQNNGV. Trimming left V 1 base short and J 9 bases short, with 16 bases between. CDR3 length equals 15 residues. The CDR3 DNA sequence: TGTGCCAGCAGCTTAGTAGCGGCGGGTAAGGGTGAGCAGTTCTTC. It translates to CASSLVAAGKGEQFF. Combining the CDR3 with reference TRBV11-2 and TRBJ2-1 gives the whole variable domain EAGVAQSPRYKIIEKRQSVAFWCNPISGHATLYWYQQILGQGPKLLIQFQNNGVVDDSQLPKDRFSAERLKGVDSTLKIQPAKLEDSAVYLCASSLVAAGKGEQFFGPGTRLTVL.

This clone was observed a few times. The gene calls are TRBV29-1 and TRBJ2-2; possibly TRBD1 for D (5 bases). Germline assignment: CDR1 SQVTM and CDR2 ANQGSEA. The CDR3 runs 14 residues. Trimming removed 7 bases at V and 1 base at J, with 13 bases between. CDR3 in amino acids: CSASLRGNTGELFF. The CDR3 DNA is TGCAGCGCCAGTCTTAGGGGGAACACCGGGGAGCTGTTTTTT.

There are a few counts of this clone. This chain connects TRBV30 to TRBJ2-1, with TRBD2 identical over 13 bases. This CDR3 spans 17 amino acids. The V gene's germline CDR1 is GTSNPN and CDR2 SVGIG (reference sequence). Trimming removed 0 bases from V and 5 bases from J; junction bases left unmatched: 7. The CDR3 region is CAWSVGWTSGGHNEQFF. CDR3 bases: TGTGCCTGGAGTGTCGGATGGACTAGCGGGGGACACAATGAGCAGTTCTTC.